The 22 T cell receptor beta chains below come from one sample, sequenced in a study of CD8+CD57+ T cells in acquired aplastic anemia. For CDR3 and TCR beta VDJ profiling, genomic DNA was the template used. TCRdb independently ran MiXCR on the reads; one entry per CDR3 protein. The sample has some 290,000 distinct CDR3 sequences; 55% to 65% are singletons. The sample taken for sequencing was sorted CD4+, CD8+, or CD8+CD57+ T cells (not recorded which) from PBMCs. Receptors originate from a human donor with severe aplastic anemia or a healthy control (not recorded which).

This chain links TRBV6-6 with TRBJ2-7; possible D gene TRBD1, 6 bases. Trimming cost V 4 bases and J 2 bases, with 15 bases left between them. Germline CDR1 reads MNHNY; CDR2 reads SVGAGI (reference sequence). CDR3 size: 15 residues. The CDR3 DNA reads TGTGCCAGCAGTTCAGCCCCGGCAGGGGCCTACGAGCAGTACTTC. Translated, it gives CASSSAPAGAYEQYF.

This clonotype has a count of ten or more. The rearrangement links TRBV10-3 to TRBJ1-1, with D perhaps matching TRBD1 (6 bases). The CDR3 spans 15 residues. V lost 0 bases to trimming and J lost 3 bases, with 11 bases between them. The V gene's germline CDR1 is ENHRY and CDR2 SYGVKD. Here the CDR3 DNA reads TGTGCCATCAGTGAGTCTAGGGGGACGGACACTGAAGCTTTCTTT. Translating it yields CAISESRGTDTEAFF.

This clonotype has ten or more counts. The junction and the germline gene differ at one end; a read error may be behind it. The J gene is TRBJ2-1, the V gene TRBV3-1; the match to TRBD2 covers 7 bases. The CDR3 contains 15 residues. CDR1 is LGHDT and CDR2 is YNNKEL in the germline V gene (reference sequence). The CDR3 DNA follows: TGTGCCAGCAGCCACAACCCGACTAGCTACAATGAACAGTTCTTC. Its protein is CASSHNPTSYNEQFF.

About this clonotype: This CDR3 is missing its conserved last phenylalanine or tryptophan, likely due to a read error. The limits of the CDR3 on the DNA are not certain, so only TCRdb's listed CDR3 is given. The genes are TRBV29-1 and TRBJ1-1; the DNA was not compared with TRBD1, the D call given in the table. With termini counted, the CDR3 has 14 amino acids. CDR1 is SQVTM and CDR2 is ANQGSEA in the germline V gene. The CDR3 sequence: CSVVNLDRVGGPAY.

This clonotype was seen repeatedly, ten times or more. The junction departs from germline at one end; a sequencing error may be responsible. The CDR3 coding sequence is TGTGCTAGCAGCCCCTCCCTCTCTGGAAACACCATATATTTT. It translates to CASSPSLSGNTIYF. V is TRBV7-7 and J is TRBJ1-3; D gene ambiguous. The germline V gene encodes CDR1 SSHAT and CDR2 FNYEAQ (reference sequence). CDR3 size: 14 residues.

This chain joins TRBV24-1 and TRBJ1-5, with a weak D call TRBD1 (5 bases). There are 14 residues in the CDR3. The germline gives CDR1 KGHDR, CDR2 SFDVKD. V shed 7 bases and J shed 5 bases, with 14 bases lying between them. The CDR3 DNA is TGTGCCACCAGCTCCGGGACGATTTATCAGCCCCAGCATTTT. Translated: CATSSGTIYQPQHF.

The table lists this clonotype with a few counts. A much bigger clone sits one base away, suggesting this may be a read error. J is TRBJ2-3 and V is TRBV5-1; D may match TRBD1 or TRBD2 (5 bases each). Trimming took off 0 bases at V and 2 bases at J, with 10 bases between the two ends. The germline gives CDR1 SGHRS, CDR2 YFSETQ. The CDR3 totals 15 residues. In DNA, the CDR3 is TGCGCCAGCAGCTTGGCCGACGGGGCCACAGATACGCAGTATTTT. Translation gives CASSLADGATDTQYF.

The chain couples TRBV5-4 to TRBJ2-3; TRBD2 aligns across 8 bases. CDR1 SGHNT and CDR2 YYREEE come from the germline V gene (reference sequence). The ends lost 2 bases at V and 5 bases at J; junction bases unmatched: 7. CDR3 size: 15 residues. The CDR3 spells CASSFSSGSKDTQYF. The CDR3 DNA is TGTGCCAGCAGCTTCTCAAGCGGGAGTAAAGATACGCAGTATTTT.

The table lists this clonotype with a few counts. This chain connects TRBV20-1 to TRBJ1-5, with no clear D. The CDR3 has 14 amino acids. The ends were cut back, 6 bases at V and 7 bases at J, with 19 bases in the middle. The germline V gene encodes CDR1 DFQATT and CDR2 SNEGSKA (reference sequence). This chain's CDR3 is CSATDRELGQPQHF. The CDR3, as DNA: TGCAGTGCAACGGATAGGGAGTTAGGACAGCCCCAGCATTTT.

This chain links TRBV25-1 with TRBJ1-2; D may be TRBD1 (5 bases). The V end was cut by 8 bases, the J end by 4 bases, with 20 bases between. Germline V CDR1 and CDR2: MGHDK, SYGVNS. This CDR3 is built from 15 residues. CDR3 nucleotides: TGTGCCAGCCCTGTCCCAGGGAGGATGGGCTATGGCTACACCTTC. Amino acid sequence: CASPVPGRMGYGYTF.

For this clonotype: This clone may be a read error of a much larger clone one base away. The chain links TRBV18 to TRBJ2-7; no definite D call. CDR1 KGHSH and CDR2 LQKENI come from the germline V gene. The CDR3 consists of 13 residues. The V gene lost 2 bases and the J gene lost 7 bases, with 12 bases spanning the gap. DNA of the CDR3: TGTGCCAGCTCACCAAAGGCCGTAGGGGAGCAGTACTTC. The encoded protein is CASSPKAVGEQYF.

The rearrangement links TRBV7-9 to TRBJ2-1; D perhaps matches TRBD1 (6 bases). Germline CDR1 SEHNR, CDR2 FQNEAQ (reference sequence). V was clipped by 7 bases and J by 8 bases, with 12 bases between them. This CDR3 has 12 amino acids. Written as DNA, the CDR3 is TGTGCCAGCACCAGGGGTCAGGATGAGCAGTTCTTC. Protein product: CASTRGQDEQFF.

The CDR3 DNA reads TGCAGTGCCGACCCCGTTAGGGGGGAGACCCAGTACTTC. Protein: CSADPVRGETQYF. V and J are TRBV20-1 and TRBJ2-5; tentatively, D is TRBD1 (6 bases). V dropped 6 bases and J dropped 5 bases, with 16 bases sitting between them. CDR3 length equals 13 residues. Germline assignment: CDR1 DFQATT and CDR2 SNEGSKA (reference sequence).

The chain combines TRBV28 with TRBJ1-2; 9 bases map to TRBD1. Losses at the gene ends were 7 bases for V and 8 bases for J; bases not matched to a gene: 20. This CDR3 comprises 17 residues. Per germline, CDR1 MDHEN and CDR2 SYDVKM. The CDR3 nucleotides are TGTGCCAGCACTAACGGGGGGGGACAGGGAATTGTTTTGGGCTACACCTTC. Translated, it gives CASTNGGGQGIVLGYTF.

The genes are TRBV7-8 and TRBJ2-6, with D tentatively TRBD1 (6 bases). Germline CDR1 and CDR2: SGHVS and FQNEAQ. This CDR3 has 16 residues. Trimming took off 2 bases at V and 1 base at J, with 9 bases between the two ends. In nucleotides, the CDR3 is TGTGCCAGCAGCTTACGGACAGTTTCTGGGGCCAACGTCCTGACTTTC. Protein product: CASSLRTVSGANVLTF. Looking up the rest from reference TRBV7-8 and TRBJ2-6 gives the full variable domain: GAGVSQSPRYKVAKRGQDVALRCDPISGHVSLFWYQQALGQGPEFLTYFQNEAQLDKSGLPSDRFFAERPEGSVSTLKIQRTQQEDSAVYLCASSLRTVSGANVLTFGAGSRLTVL.

The chain uses TRBV7-2 and TRBJ2-1; 7 bases line up with TRBD2. The CDR3 totals 16 residues. Germline V gene data show CDR1 as SGHTA and CDR2 as FQGNSA. V gave up 0 bases and J gave up 8 bases; unmatched junction bases: 10. Here the CDR3 DNA reads TGTGCCAGCAGCTTAGCCGGCGGGAGCAGATGGGATGAGCAGTTCTTC. As protein: CASSLAGGSRWDEQFF.

The V call is TRBV10-3, the J call TRBJ1-2; 8 bases align to TRBD1. Germline V gene data show CDR1 as ENHRY and CDR2 as SYGVKD. This CDR3 spans 14 amino acids. J was trimmed by 2 bases and V by 4 bases; bases with no gene match: 3. CDR3 amino acids: CAISGGQENYGYTF. DNA of the CDR3: TGTGCCATCAGTGGGGGACAGGAAAACTATGGCTACACCTTC.

The J gene is TRBJ1-2, the V gene TRBV20-1; D call uncertain. Trimming took 0 bases from V and 0 from J, leaving 17 bases between them. Germline V gene sequence: CDR1 DFQATT, CDR2 SNEGSKA (reference sequence). The CDR3 length is 17 residues. The chain's CDR3 is CSARDLATRLANYGYTF. The CDR3 DNA reads TGCAGTGCTAGAGATCTAGCAACCCGCCTAGCTAACTATGGCTACACCTTC.

This clonotype came up a few times. V usage is TRBV28 and J usage is TRBJ2-7, with a possible D match to TRBD1 (5 bases). Trimming shortened V by 3 bases and J by 2 bases, and 17 bases separated the two germline ends. The CDR3 is made up of 16 amino acids. The germline V gene has CDR1 MDHEN and CDR2 SYDVKM. The chain's CDR3 is CASSLPILDTAYEQYF. As DNA, the CDR3 is TGTGCCAGCAGTTTGCCAATCCTGGACACAGCCTACGAGCAGTACTTC.

This clonotype was seen at least ten times. V gene TRBV10-1 combines with J gene TRBJ1-1, with D perhaps matching TRBD1 (5 bases). V was clipped by 6 bases and J by 4 bases, with 9 bases between them. The CDR3 spans 12 residues. The germline V gene has CDR1 WNHNN and CDR2 SYGVQD (reference sequence). The CDR3 nucleotides are TGCGCCAGCAGGCCGAGGGGCACTGAAGCTTTCTTT. Translated: CASRPRGTEAFF.

At least ten counts were recorded for this clonotype. The chain joins TRBV6-5 to TRBJ2-3; the D is unclear. V was shortened by 2 bases and J by 2 bases, with 8 bases between the two germline ends. Germline assignment: CDR1 MNHEY and CDR2 SVGAGI. The CDR3 sequence is 14 residues long. The CDR3 loop reads CASSYETDTDTQYF. Here the CDR3 DNA reads TGTGCCAGCAGTTACGAAACAGACACAGATACGCAGTATTTT.

V gene TRBV7-9 combines with J gene TRBJ2-5, with D perhaps given as TRBD1 or TRBD2 (5 bases each). Per germline, CDR1 SEHNR and CDR2 FQNEAQ (reference sequence). This CDR3 is built from 16 residues. V shed 5 bases and J shed 4 bases, with 20 bases lying between them. CDR3 in DNA: TGTGCCAGCAGCCAAATGGCCGGGGCCGAAGGAGAGACCCAGTACTTC. It translates to CASSQMAGAEGETQYF.